Listed here are 32 T cell receptor beta chains from one sample, sequenced in a study of a mutant IDH1 vaccine in newly diagnosed glioma. The repertoire was sequenced with immunoSEQ multiplex PCR; TCRdb's copy has only in-frame clones and lacks some. The sample yields tens of thousands of clones, about three quarters seen once. Their cognate antigens are unknown. Indicated time point: week 11, during vaccination. Doses consisted of 300 ug of mutant IDH1 20-mer peptide each, paired with topical imiquimod. The material was peripheral blood mononuclear cells (PBMCs), obtained from a glioma patient whose treatment included an IDH1 peptide vaccine. The source is a man aged 18 to 29 with glioma. Some clones in this sample may be carry-over from other donors' samples.

This clone has more than one count but fewer than ten. This rearrangement joins TRBV5-6 to TRBJ1-2; 8 nucleotides line up with TRBD1. V trimming: 7 bases; J trimming: 7 bases; junction bases outside the gene matches: 9. Germline V CDR1 and CDR2: SGHDT, YYEEEE. This CDR3 contains 13 residues. The CDR3 coding sequence is TGTGCCAGCCCCAGGGGGCGAATCAGTGGCTACACCTTC. This gives the protein CASPRGRISGYTF.

This sequence joins TRBV5-1 and TRBJ1-3; D gene ambiguous. Germline lookup yields CDR1 SGHRS and CDR2 YFSETQ. This CDR3 contains 16 residues. V lost 3 bases and J lost 0, with 13 bases in between. The CDR3 DNA is TGCGCCAGCAGCTCTGGACGGATAAACTCTGGAAACACCATATATTTT. Translation: CASSSGRINSGNTIYF.

V and J are TRBV7-2 and TRBJ2-7, with 11 bases identical to TRBD1. V lost 4 bases and J lost 6; bases outside the gene matches: 8. In germline, CDR1 is SGHTA, CDR2 FQGNSA. CDR3 length: 15 amino acids. CDR3 sequence: CASSSLRTGGREQYF. The CDR3 nucleotides read TGTGCCAGCAGCTCCCTAAGGACAGGGGGCCGCGAGCAGTACTTC.

This clone was seen more than once but under ten times. J is TRBJ1-1 and V is TRBV27; 7 nucleotides line up with TRBD1. Trimming at V came to 8 bases and at J to 0 bases, leaving 6 bases not matched to a gene. This CDR3 region has 14 residues. Germline lookup yields CDR1 MNHEY and CDR2 SMNVEV (reference sequence). The CDR3 spells CASHNRGLNTEAFF. The CDR3 DNA follows: TGTGCCAGCCACAACAGGGGCCTGAACACTGAAGCTTTCTTT.

The rearrangement joins TRBV29-1 to TRBJ2-1; D perhaps matches TRBD1 (5 bases). Germline CDR1 is SQVTM and CDR2 is ANQGSEA. The CDR3 has 14 residues. Trimming pared 1 base from V and 5 bases from J, leaving 12 bases between. In nucleotides, the CDR3 is TGCAGCGTTGAAGGGGTGGAAGGGGACAATGAGCAGTTCTTC. It translates to CSVEGVEGDNEQFF.

This chain joins TRBV9 and TRBJ1-4; weak D call: TRBD1 (6 bases). Deletions cut 0 bases from V and 8 bases from J, with 14 bases between. The germline CDR1 and CDR2 sequences are SGDLS and YYNGEE. This CDR3 has 15 residues. CDR3 residues: CASSVGGTQGEKLFF. In DNA, the CDR3 is TGTGCCAGCAGCGTAGGCGGGACACAGGGAGAAAAACTGTTTTTT.

This chain links TRBV19 with TRBJ1-2, with D possibly matching TRBD1 (5 bases). V lost 6 bases, J lost 7 bases, and 9 bases lay in between. Germline loops: CDR1 LNHDA, CDR2 SQIVND (reference sequence). The CDR3 runs to 11 residues. In nucleotides, the CDR3 is TGTGCCAGTAGCGAGGGACCTGGCTACACCTTC. This translates into CASSEGPGYTF.

The J gene is TRBJ2-2, the V gene TRBV5-6; D not certain. Germline V gene sequence: CDR1 SGHDT, CDR2 YYEEEE. This CDR3 contains 14 residues. The V gene lost 0 bases and the J gene lost 4 bases, with 7 bases spanning the gap. CDR3 DNA sequence: TGTGCCAGCAGCTTGGTAGGGTTCACCGGGGAGCTGTTTTTT. As protein: CASSLVGFTGELFF.

This clone has just one count. The rearrangement joins TRBV10-3 to TRBJ2-3, with a possible D match to TRBD1 (6 bases). V lost 5 bases and J 5 bases, leaving 17 bases between the germline ends. The CDR3 totals 15 residues. Germline V gene sequence: CDR1 ENHRY, CDR2 SYGVKD. The CDR3 nucleotides read TGTGCCATCAGTAAGACAGGACTGACCGGAGATACGCAGTATTTT. As protein: CAISKTGLTGDTQYF.

This rearrangement joins TRBV27 to TRBJ2-7, with 13 bases that match TRBD2. The germline V gene has CDR1 MNHEY and CDR2 SMNVEV (reference sequence). V gave up 5 bases and J gave up 5 bases; unmatched junction bases: 3. The CDR3 runs to 14 residues. CDR3 nucleotide sequence: TGTGCCAGCAGTATCGGGACTAGCGGGAACGAGCAGTACTTC. Protein sequence: CASSIGTSGNEQYF.

This clone came up once. The rearrangement uses TRBV10-3 and TRBJ2-1; 15 nucleotides line up with TRBD2. After removal of 4 bases from V and 4 bases from J, the junction contained 2 bases not matched to a gene. Germline assignment: CDR1 ENHRY and CDR2 SYGVKD. The CDR3 sequence is 16 residues long. CDR3 residues: CAISGTSGRDYNEQFF. CDR3 nucleotide sequence: TGTGCCATCAGTGGGACTAGCGGGAGGGATTACAATGAGCAGTTCTTC.

This clone was seen just once. The chain couples TRBV7-2 to TRBJ2-2; the D gene is possibly TRBD2 (5 bases). The CDR3 spans 13 residues. Trimming took 5 bases from V and 5 from J, leaving 9 bases between them. In germline, CDR1 is SGHTA, CDR2 FQGNSA. The CDR3 coding sequence is TGTGCCAGCAGCGCCCCGGGAACCGGGGAGCTGTTTTTT. Protein product: CASSAPGTGELFF.

This clone was found once. V gene TRBV5-1 combines with J gene TRBJ2-7, with D maybe TRBD1 (6 bases). Trimming pared 1 base from V and 2 bases from J, leaving 10 bases between. CDR1 is SGHRS and CDR2 is YFSETQ in the germline V gene. The CDR3 extends over 14 amino acids. The CDR3 loop is CASSLMTGPYEQYF. The CDR3 DNA reads as TGCGCCAGCAGCTTGATGACAGGCCCCTACGAGCAGTACTTC.

Here the CDR3 reads CAWTAPRETQYF. The DNA of the CDR3 is TGTGCCTGGACAGCCCCCAGGGAGACCCAGTACTTC. The rearrangement uses TRBV30 and TRBJ2-5, with unresolved D. Trimming shortened V by 4 bases and J by 5 bases, and 11 bases separated the two germline ends. Germline loops: CDR1 GTSNPN, CDR2 SVGIG (reference sequence). The CDR3 runs to 12 residues.

The V call is TRBV5-1, the J call TRBJ1-1; D is ambiguous. V was trimmed by 0 bases and J by 6 bases, leaving 6 bases between them. The germline gives CDR1 SGHRS, CDR2 YFSETQ. The length of the CDR3 is 12 residues. The CDR3 DNA reads TGCGCCAGCAGCTTGGCCGGCCCTGAAGCTTTCTTT. Its translation: CASSLAGPEAFF.

This clone came up a few times. The chain has TRBV6-5 and TRBJ1-3; D is ambiguous. The length of the CDR3 is 15 residues. Trimming cost V 4 bases and J 7 bases, with 17 bases left between them. Germline V lookup: CDR1 MNHEY, CDR2 SVGAGI. CDR3 nucleotide sequence: TGTGCCAGCAGTTCCCTCGGACCGAGAGGCAACACCATATATTTT. Its translation: CASSSLGPRGNTIYF.

V gene TRBV2 combines with J gene TRBJ2-2; 9 bases align to TRBD1. Trimming at V came to 10 bases and at J to 5 bases, leaving 8 bases not matched to a gene. The germline V gene has CDR1 SNHLY and CDR2 FYNNEI. This CDR3 has 14 residues. CDR3 sequence: CATRQGEGTGELFF. The CDR3 nucleotides are TGTGCCACCCGACAGGGGGAAGGAACCGGGGAGCTGTTTTTT.

The chain uses TRBV2 and TRBJ2-5; 7 bases are shared with TRBD2. CDR3 size: 11 residues. The ends lost 8 bases at V and 9 bases at J; junction bases unmatched: 6. CDR1 and CDR2 (germline): SNHLY, FYNNEI. The CDR3 sequence: CASGAGRAQYF. CDR3 DNA: TGTGCCAGCGGAGCGGGACGGGCCCAGTACTTC.

The chain uses TRBV4-3 and TRBJ1-6, with a possible D match to TRBD1 (5 bases). There are 14 residues in the CDR3. The germline V gene has CDR1 LGHNA and CDR2 YSLEER. The ends were cut back, 4 bases at V and 7 bases at J, with 11 bases in the middle. The CDR3 spells CASSLSGGNSPLHF. As DNA, the CDR3 is TGCGCCAGCAGCCTCTCCGGGGGGAATTCACCCCTCCACTTT.

The rearrangement links TRBV27 to TRBJ1-5; D remains unclear. With 0 bases removed from V and 3 bases from J, the gap between germline ends came to 3 bases. Germline CDR1 MNHEY, CDR2 SMNVEV (reference sequence). The CDR3 has 13 residues. For the CDR3, the DNA is TGTGCCAGCAGTTTATCACCCAATCAGCCCCAGCATTTT. Its translation is CASSLSPNQPQHF.

This clone was counted a single time. This sequence joins TRBV29-1 and TRBJ1-1; 9 bases are shared with TRBD1. After removal of 4 bases from V and 0 bases from J, the junction contained 6 bases not matched to a gene. Per germline, CDR1 SQVTM and CDR2 ANQGSEA. This CDR3 region has 15 residues. CDR3 region: CSVGGTGIMNTEAFF. DNA for the CDR3: TGCAGCGTTGGAGGGACAGGGATTATGAACACTGAAGCTTTCTTT.

V is TRBV11-2 and J is TRBJ2-7; 9 nucleotides align to TRBD2. Germline V lookup: CDR1 SGHAT, CDR2 FQNNGV. The CDR3 totals 15 residues. J was trimmed by 0 bases and V by 1 base; bases with no gene match: 1. CDR3 region: CASSLASGNSYEQYF. As DNA, the CDR3 is TGTGCCAGCAGCTTAGCTAGCGGGAACTCCTACGAGCAGTACTTC.

The rearrangement joins TRBV6-6 to TRBJ2-5; 9 bases map to TRBD2. Germline V gene data show CDR1 as MNHNY and CDR2 as SVGAGI (reference sequence). The junction had 5 bases not matched to a gene; V was cut back by 2 bases and J by 1 base. The CDR3 extends over 16 amino acids. CDR3 sequence: CASSYLATSGQETQYF. As DNA, the CDR3 is TGTGCCAGCAGTTACCTCGCGACTAGCGGCCAAGAGACCCAGTACTTC.

The V and J genes are TRBV7-2 and TRBJ1-2; D is uncertain. Germline loops: CDR1 SGHTA, CDR2 FQGNSA. V was trimmed by 2 bases and J by 6 bases, leaving 7 bases between them. CDR3 size: 12 residues. The CDR3 DNA reads TGTGCCAGCAGCTTATTGGGCCATGGCTACACCTTC. This translates into CASSLLGHGYTF.

This chain joins TRBV27 and TRBJ1-6; D not resolved. V shed 6 bases and J shed 4 bases, with 13 bases lying between them. Germline CDR1 reads MNHEY; CDR2 reads SMNVEV (reference sequence). The CDR3 is 15 amino acids. The CDR3 reads CASSYGISYNSPLHF. The CDR3, as DNA: TGTGCCAGCAGCTACGGGATTTCTTATAATTCACCCCTCCACTTT.

This clone was found a few times. CDR3 sequence reads: CASSYSRQGSYTF. DNA of the CDR3: TGTGCCAGCAGTTACTCGAGACAGGGGAGCTACACCTTC. The chain recombines TRBV6-5 with TRBJ1-2; 8 bases are a match to TRBD1. The CDR3 spans 13 residues. Germline CDR1 reads MNHEY; CDR2 reads SVGAGI. Unmatched junction bases numbered 3, after V lost 0 bases and J lost 9 bases.

The rearrangement links TRBV7-8 to TRBJ2-2; unclear D gene. Trimming took off 1 base at V and 1 base at J, with 7 bases between the two ends. This CDR3 is built from 15 residues. Germline CDR1 reads SGHVS; CDR2 reads FQNEAQ. The CDR3 sequence is CASSLDSGNTGELFF. The CDR3, as DNA: TGTGCCAGCAGCTTAGATTCCGGGAACACCGGGGAGCTGTTTTTT.

J is TRBJ2-5 and V is TRBV7-9, with D possibly matching TRBD2 (5 bases). Germline CDR1 reads SEHNR; CDR2 reads FQNEAQ (reference sequence). The CDR3 runs 13 residues. V was shortened by 7 bases and J by 1 base, with 10 bases between the two germline ends. CDR3 bases: TGTGCCAGCAAGCGGACCCCCCAAGAGACCCAGTACTTC. It yields the protein CASKRTPQETQYF.

Here the CDR3 DNA reads TGCGCCAGCAGCCGCTCAGGGGTCCCTACAGATACGCAGTATTTT. Encoded protein: CASSRSGVPTDTQYF. The chain is built from TRBV5-1 and TRBJ2-3; D perhaps matches TRBD1 (6 bases). CDR3 size: 15 residues. Trimming left V 4 bases short and J 3 bases short, with 15 bases between. CDR1 is SGHRS and CDR2 is YFSETQ in the germline V gene.

The rearrangement joins TRBV2 to TRBJ2-7; tentatively, D is TRBD1 or TRBD2 (5 bases each). The CDR3 sequence is 17 residues long. Germline V gene sequence: CDR1 SNHLY, CDR2 FYNNEI. Deletions cut 3 bases from V and 4 bases from J, with 22 bases between. The CDR3 is CASSDGLLRGPGYEQYF. Here the CDR3 DNA reads TGTGCCAGCAGTGATGGTTTGCTGAGGGGCCCGGGGTACGAGCAGTACTTC.

This clone has only a few counts. V is TRBV4-2 and J is TRBJ2-7; 11 positions agree with TRBD2. V lost 4 bases, J lost 0 bases, and 11 bases stayed unmatched. Germline-derived CDR1 and CDR2 are LGHNA and YNFKEQ. There are 18 residues in the CDR3. DNA of the CDR3: TGTGCCAGCAGCCTCCGGACTAGCGGGTCCCTAAGCTCCTACGAGCAGTACTTC. Translating gives CASSLRTSGSLSSYEQYF.

The J gene is TRBJ1-3, the V gene TRBV7-2; D uncertain. The CDR3 covers 14 residues. The V gene's germline CDR1 is SGHTA and CDR2 FQGNSA. V lost 11 bases and J lost 0, with 14 bases in between. For the CDR3, the DNA is TGTGCCGTCCCAAGAGGTGCCTCTGGAAACACCATATATTTT. Its translation: CAVPRGASGNTIYF.